What follows is one T cell receptor (beta chain) and its context. Its specificity is not known. With 5 bases removed from V and 3 bases from J, the gap between germline ends came to 11 bases. Germline CDR1 LGHNA, CDR2 YSLEER. This CDR3 region has 13 residues. This sample stems from a study of OX40 agonist ivuxolimab in advanced cancers. About the study: Males comprised 82.7% of the group, whose mean age was about 60 years (range 23 to 79). General observations from the study: With doses of 0.1-3.0 mg/kg, partial responders showed among the lowest clonal expansion. There were, on average, more expanded clones in CD8+ T cells than in CD4+.

Generated by immunoSEQ multiplex PCR, the TCRdb table keeps only in-frame clones and is missing some. The sample has around 51,000 clones, roughly 84% seen once; the top ten hold around 2.8%. V and J are TRBV4-3 and TRBJ2-7; D is perhaps TRBD1 (5 bases). The specimen comprised CD4+ or CD8+ T cells sorted from blood, sampled in a trial of the OX40 agonist ivuxolimab. This receptor was identified in an adult with an advanced solid tumor such as melanoma, head and neck, liver or kidney cancer. The CDR3 DNA sequence: TGCGCCAGCAGCGCCAGGGAAAACTACGAGCAGTACTTC. As protein: CASSARENYEQYF.